This paragraph reports one TCR beta chain. The antigen is unknown. Unique molecular identifiers were built into the TCR beta cDNA libraries. Some 500,000 cDNA molecules were obtained per 1 to 10 million input T cells. TCRdb reprocessed the PCR reads with MiXCR, giving one entry per CDR3 protein. This sample has roughly 570,000 distinct CDR3 sequences, with 30% to 40% found just once. V gave up 7 bases and J gave up 6 bases, with 16 bases separating them. This CDR3 has 13 amino acids. The germline V gene has CDR1 MNHNS and CDR2 SASEGT. This record comes from a study of post-analysis software for immune sequencing data. The wider study: Clinical courses comprised relapsing-remitting, secondary progressive and progressive-relapsing multiple sclerosis.

Study-level results: Four or five TRBV segments, TRBV5-6, TRBV5-1 and TRBV20-1 among them, were found more frequent in patients than controls. Controls showed significantly higher normalized Chao1 diversity than did multiple sclerosis patients. Under the F measure, samples that were prepared in one batch clustered strongly together.

The origin of this receptor is a girl between 2 and 17 years old with multiple sclerosis. The chain combines TRBV6-1 with TRBJ2-7; D tentatively fits TRBD1 or TRBD2 (5 bases each). Specimen: blood. The CDR3 DNA sequence: TGTGCCAGCAATCTCCGGGACGGTGGCGAGCAGTACTTC. Amino acids: CASNLRDGGEQYF.